This TCR beta chain was captured in a study of T cell responses to AZD1222 COVID-19 vaccine. Broader study findings: Variant regions that are unmutated are reportedly the target of nearly half of spike-specific TCRs. Scientists sampled the repertoires only once the peak T cell response had passed.

The protocol was immunoSEQ multiplex PCR, while the TCRdb copy is restricted to in-frame clones and leaves out a portion. The table lists over 150,000 clones, 88% of them singletons. Germline lookup yields CDR1 ENHRY and CDR2 SYGVKD. The CDR3 consists of 13 residues. With 4 bases removed from V and 6 bases from J, the gap between germline ends came to 13 bases. The sample holds one count of this clone. Its antigen is undetermined. The source of this sequence is an adult in good health. The sample here was peripheral blood, taken on day 0 of AZD1222 vaccination. This chain uses TRBV10-3 with TRBJ2-7; D is tentatively TRBD1 or TRBD2 (5 bases each). CDR3: CAISVGRPGEQYF. CDR3 DNA: TGTGCCATCAGTGTGGGACGCCCAGGCGAGCAGTACTTC.